This T cell receptor beta chain was observed in a study of T cells after yellow fever vaccination. Study at large: Some fractions had low cell numbers, and these were prepared with SMART-Seq v4 Ultra Low Input.

This clonotype was counted many times. Its target is not known. The 5'RACE template-switching step produced TCR cDNA and added a universal primer site and UMIs. TCRdb analysed the 5' RACE reads with MiXCR anew, one entry per CDR3 protein. Of around 140,000 distinct CDR3 sequences listed, less than 9.5% are singletons. The study, taken as a whole, reports: The secondary response was weaker but peaked faster, day 5 versus 15. Among primary-vaccination clones, most reappeared after the booster, at about 95% for CD4 and roughly 90% for CD8.

The germline V gene has CDR1 MNHNS and CDR2 SASEGT. The CDR3 covers 15 residues. V gave up 2 bases and J gave up 1 base, with 11 bases separating them. Source: CD4+ T cells sorted from PBMCs, taken 5 days after the yellow fever booster vaccination. The TCR sequence derives from a man aged 25-45 years who received the YFV17D yellow fever vaccine. The chain links TRBV6-1 to TRBJ2-5; weak D call: TRBD2 (6 bases). The CDR3 coding sequence is TGTGCCAGCAGTGAATGGCGGGGCCTCCAAGAGACCCAGTACTTC. Its protein product is CASSEWRGLQETQYF.